This T cell receptor (beta chain) came from a study of cytomegalovirus exposure and HLA in healthy donors. Study results and caveats: What a later analysis showed was that several of the most significant clusters appeared linked to common viral pathogens. With DRB1 most and HLA-C fewest, TCR association rates differed between HLA loci in a later analysis.

Trimming took 0 bases from V and 4 from J; bases not matched to a gene: 3. The CDR3 length is 16 residues. Germline CDR1 is MGHRA and CDR2 is YSYEKL. On this clone itself: Its antigen is unidentified.

The PCR contained 60 Vbeta and 13 Jbeta primers. This table comes from immunoSEQ multiplex PCR, and its TCRdb copy is limited to in-frame clones, with some not included. This sample's table reports some 120,000 clones. The gene calls are TRBV4-1 and TRBJ2-1, with 10 bases identical to TRBD2. Sequenced sample: PBMCs. The receptor's source is a middle-aged man in good health and CMV-seropositive. CDR3 in DNA: TGCGCCAGCAGCCAAGAAGGACTAGCGGTGTACAATGAGCAGTTCTTC. It yields the protein CASSQEGLAVYNEQFF.